Described below is a single T cell receptor (beta chain) sequence and its context. Method: immunoSEQ multiplex PCR; TCRdb's copy keeps in-frame clones and lacks some. Of tens of thousands of clones in the sample, roughly 85% are singletons; the top ten hold 0.95% to 1.5%. The CDR3 is 15 amino acids. Germline CDR1 is SEHNR and CDR2 is FQNEAQ (reference sequence). The trim removed 5 bases at V and 6 bases at J, leaving 13 bases unmatched. The data are from a study of T cell changes during pregnancy in multiple sclerosis. The rearrangement links TRBV7-9 to TRBJ2-7; 7 bases are shared with TRBD1. Sequenced here: CD4+ T cells from peripheral blood mononuclear cells, sampled in the second trimester of pregnancy. This TCR came from a female donor with multiple sclerosis, enrolled in a pregnancy study. CDR3 amino acids: CASSRDSPRGAEQYF. In DNA, the CDR3 is TGTGCCAGCAGCAGGGACAGCCCAAGAGGGGCCGAGCAGTACTTC.